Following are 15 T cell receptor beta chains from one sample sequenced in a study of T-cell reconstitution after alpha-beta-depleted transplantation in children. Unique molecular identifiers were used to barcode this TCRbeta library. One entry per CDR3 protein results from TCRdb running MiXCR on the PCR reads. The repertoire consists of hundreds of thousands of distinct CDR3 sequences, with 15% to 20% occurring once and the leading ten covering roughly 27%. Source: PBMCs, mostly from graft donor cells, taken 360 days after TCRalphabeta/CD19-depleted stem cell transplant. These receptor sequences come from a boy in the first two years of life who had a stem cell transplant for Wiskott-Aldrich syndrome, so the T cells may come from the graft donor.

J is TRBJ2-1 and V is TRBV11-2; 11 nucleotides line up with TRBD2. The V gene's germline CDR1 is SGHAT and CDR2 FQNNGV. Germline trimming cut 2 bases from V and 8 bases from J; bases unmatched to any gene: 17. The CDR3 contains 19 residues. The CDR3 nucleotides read TGTGCCAGCAGCTTAAATCGACTAGCGGGAAAGAGGTTGATGTATGAGCAGTTCTTC. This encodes CASSLNRLAGKRLMYEQFF.

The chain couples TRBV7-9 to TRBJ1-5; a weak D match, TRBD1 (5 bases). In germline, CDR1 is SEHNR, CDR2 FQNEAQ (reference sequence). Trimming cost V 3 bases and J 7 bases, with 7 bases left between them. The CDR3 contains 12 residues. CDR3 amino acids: CASSFKGQPQHF. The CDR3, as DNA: TGTGCCAGCAGCTTTAAGGGGCAGCCCCAGCATTTT. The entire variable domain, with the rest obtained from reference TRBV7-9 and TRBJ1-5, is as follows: DTGVSQNPRHKITKRGQNVTFRCDPISEHNRLYWYRQTLGQGPEFLTYFQNEAQLEKSRLLSDRFSAERPKGSFSTLEIQRTEQGDSAMYLCASSFKGQPQHFGDGTRLSIL.

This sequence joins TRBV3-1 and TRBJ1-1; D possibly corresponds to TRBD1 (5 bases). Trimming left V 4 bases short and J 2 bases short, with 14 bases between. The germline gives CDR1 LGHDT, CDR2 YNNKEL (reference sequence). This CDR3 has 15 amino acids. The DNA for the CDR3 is TGTGCCAGCAGCCCTCCGGGGGGGGTAAACACTGAAGCTTTCTTT. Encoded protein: CASSPPGGVNTEAFF.

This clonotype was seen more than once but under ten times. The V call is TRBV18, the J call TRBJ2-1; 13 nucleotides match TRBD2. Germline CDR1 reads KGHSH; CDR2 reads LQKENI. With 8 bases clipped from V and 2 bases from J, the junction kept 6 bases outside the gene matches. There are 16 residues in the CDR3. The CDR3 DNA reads TGTGCCAGCCTACGACTAGCGGGAGGCACCTACAATGAGCAGTTCTTC. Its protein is CASLRLAGGTYNEQFF.

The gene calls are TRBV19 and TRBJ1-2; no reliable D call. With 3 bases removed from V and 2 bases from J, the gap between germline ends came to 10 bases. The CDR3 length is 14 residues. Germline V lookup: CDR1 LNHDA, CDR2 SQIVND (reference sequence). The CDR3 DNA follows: TGTGCCAGTAGTATTGGGAGGGAGAACTATGGCTACACCTTC. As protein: CASSIGRENYGYTF.

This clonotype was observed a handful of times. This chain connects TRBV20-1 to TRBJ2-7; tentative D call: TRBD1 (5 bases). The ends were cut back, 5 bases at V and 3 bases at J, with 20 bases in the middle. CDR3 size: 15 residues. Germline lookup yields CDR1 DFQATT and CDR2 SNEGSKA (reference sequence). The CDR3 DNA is TGCAGTGCTGGGGTACTGAGGCAGGGTATCTACGAGCAGTACTTC. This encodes CSAGVLRQGIYEQYF.

CDR3 coding DNA: TGTGCCAGCAGCCCTTACCGGGACTTCCCCTACGAGCAGTACTTC. It encodes CASSPYRDFPYEQYF. The V call is TRBV27, the J call TRBJ2-7; TRBD2 is a possible D gene (6 bases). CDR1 MNHEY and CDR2 SMNVEV come from the germline V gene (reference sequence). V shed 6 bases and J shed 2 bases, with 17 bases lying between them. CDR3 length: 15 residues.

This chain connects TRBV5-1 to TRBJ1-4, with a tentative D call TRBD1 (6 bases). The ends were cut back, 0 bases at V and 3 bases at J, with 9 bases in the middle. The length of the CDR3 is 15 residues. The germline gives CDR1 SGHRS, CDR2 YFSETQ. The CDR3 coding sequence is TGCGCCAGCAGCTTGGGGACAGCAGCTAATGAAAAACTGTTTTTT. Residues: CASSLGTAANEKLFF.

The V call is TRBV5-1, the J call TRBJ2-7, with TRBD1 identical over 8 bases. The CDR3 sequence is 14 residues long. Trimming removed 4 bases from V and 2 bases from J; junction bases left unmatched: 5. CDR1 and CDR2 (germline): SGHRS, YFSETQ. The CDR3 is CASSTTGATYEQYF. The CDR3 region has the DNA TGCGCCAGCAGCACGACAGGGGCGACCTACGAGCAGTACTTC.

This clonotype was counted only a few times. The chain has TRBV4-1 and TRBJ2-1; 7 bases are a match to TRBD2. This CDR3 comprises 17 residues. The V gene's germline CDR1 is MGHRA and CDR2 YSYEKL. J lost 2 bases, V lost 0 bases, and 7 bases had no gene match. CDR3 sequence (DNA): TGCGCCAGCAGCCAAGAGGCGGGCGGGAGAACCTACAATGAGCAGTTCTTC. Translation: CASSQEAGGRTYNEQFF.

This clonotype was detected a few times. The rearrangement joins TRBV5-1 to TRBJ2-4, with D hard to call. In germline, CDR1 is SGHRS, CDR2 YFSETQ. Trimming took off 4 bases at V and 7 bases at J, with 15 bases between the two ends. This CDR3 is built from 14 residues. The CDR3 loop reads CASSEPGPLNIQYF. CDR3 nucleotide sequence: TGCGCCAGCAGCGAGCCGGGCCCCTTGAACATTCAGTACTTC.

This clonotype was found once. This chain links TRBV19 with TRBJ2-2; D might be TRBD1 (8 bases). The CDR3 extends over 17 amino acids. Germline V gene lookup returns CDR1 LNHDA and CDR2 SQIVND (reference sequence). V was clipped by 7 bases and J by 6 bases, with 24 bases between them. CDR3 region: CASIHRGGQGGSGELFF. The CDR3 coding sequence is TGTGCCAGTATCCACCGAGGCGGACAGGGAGGGTCCGGGGAGCTGTTTTTT.

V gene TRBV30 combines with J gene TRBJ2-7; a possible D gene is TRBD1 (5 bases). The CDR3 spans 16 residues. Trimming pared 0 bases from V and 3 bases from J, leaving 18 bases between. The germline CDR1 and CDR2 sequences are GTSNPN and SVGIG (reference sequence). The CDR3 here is CAWSVRSGSRVYEQYF. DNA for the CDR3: TGTGCCTGGAGTGTACGGTCCGGTTCCAGGGTCTACGAGCAGTACTTC. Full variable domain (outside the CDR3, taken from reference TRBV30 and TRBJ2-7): SQTIHQWPATLVQPVGSPLSLECTVEGTSNPNLYWYRQAAGRGLQLLFYSVGIGQISSEVPQNLSASRPQDRQFILSSKKLLLSDSGFYLCAWSVRSGSRVYEQYFGPGTRLTVT.

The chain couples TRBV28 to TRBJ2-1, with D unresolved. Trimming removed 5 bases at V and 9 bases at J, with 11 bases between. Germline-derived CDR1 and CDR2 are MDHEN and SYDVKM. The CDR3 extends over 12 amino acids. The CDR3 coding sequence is TGTGCCAGCAGTGTTCCTAGTAGTGAGCAGTTCTTC. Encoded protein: CASSVPSSEQFF.

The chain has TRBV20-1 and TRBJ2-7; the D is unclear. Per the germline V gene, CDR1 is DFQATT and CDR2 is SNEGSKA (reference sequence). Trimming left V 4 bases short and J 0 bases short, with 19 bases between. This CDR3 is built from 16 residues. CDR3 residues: CSAKAPPVRSSYEQYF. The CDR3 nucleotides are TGCAGTGCTAAAGCTCCTCCGGTCCGGTCCTCCTACGAGCAGTACTTC.